Listed here is a single T cell receptor beta chain. This record belongs to a study of blood T cell repertoires in COVID-19. Looking at the study overall: Both acute and convalescent COVID-19 samples were obtained from the United States, Italy and Spain. T cells, B-cell-depleted T cells, or PBMCs provided the cDNA or gDNA that served as material.

As originally analysed: Cell counts per sample came from amplifying reference gene primers. Generated by immunoSEQ multiplex PCR, the TCRdb table keeps only in-frame clones and is missing some. V, J and clone size are those of that table, while D and trimming were read from the DNA. Here the sample spans about 220,000 clones, about 86% being singletons. Germline lookup yields CDR1 SNHLY and CDR2 FYNNEI. Trimming removed 7 bases from V and 5 bases from J; junction bases left unmatched: 15. CDR3 size: 16 residues. The source of this sequence is a woman between 25 and 40 years old who had recovered from COVID-19. V is TRBV2 and J is TRBJ2-7, with 9 bases fitting TRBD1. Sequenced: peripheral blood. DNA of the CDR3: TGTGCCAGCAAAAAAAATAGGGGGACAGGGAGGGACGAGCAGTACTTC. Translating gives CASKKNRGTGRDEQYF. The full variable domain, its missing parts supplied by reference TRBV2 and TRBJ2-7, is EPEVTQTPSHQVTQMGQEVILRCVPISNHLYFYWYRQILGQKVEFLVSFYNNEISEKSEIFDDQFSVERPDGSNFTLKIRSTKLEDSAMYFCASKKNRGTGRDEQYFGPGTRLTVT.